This T cell receptor beta chain is drawn from a study of human T cells and chemical hapten exposure. CDR3 length equals 15 residues. CDR1 is MGHDK, CDR2 SYGVNS, per germline. V shed 3 bases and J shed 1 base, with 9 bases lying between them. General study results and limits: With regard to DPC sensitization, TCRs above 1 in 1000 frequency did not change.

Time point meaning: healthy volunteer bleed at 2 weeks. Total RNA was isolated from whole blood that had not been fractionated. As handled by the study authors: Ranging from roughly 23,224 to 750,000, TCR counts per sample had a median value of around 91,000. TCRdb reanalysed the RACE reads using MiXCR and keeps one entry per CDR3 protein. The V and J calls were not made by the authors but by TCRdb's processing. The data show about 130,000 distinct CDR3 sequences, approximately 9% seen once. This clonotype has at least ten counts. Its target is not known. The sequence derives from a male donor in good health. Some clones in this sample may be carry-over from other donors' samples. The genes are TRBV25-1 and TRBJ2-2; D is unclear. The sequencing input was whole blood. CDR3 sequence: CASSDQARNTGELFF. Here the CDR3 DNA reads TGTGCCAGCAGTGACCAGGCACGGAACACCGGGGAGCTGTTTTTT.